Presented here are 20 T cell receptor beta chains from one specimen sequenced in a study of beta chain features in type 1 diabetes. Points from the study as a whole: Type 1 diabetes patients showed a moderate but significant shortening of TCRB CDR3s in all four CD4+ subsets.

Every bit of the isolated RNA underwent reverse transcription, so sequencing read expressed TCRB transcripts. Generated by immunoSEQ multiplex PCR, the TCRdb table keeps only in-frame clones and is missing some. The data hold some 350,000 clones, with roughly 13% observed a single time. Their specific antigens are unknown. The sample comprised naive CD4+ T cells from blood. The source of these receptors is a woman under 30 with type 1 diabetes.

The chain has TRBV9 and TRBJ2-1, with D possibly matching TRBD2 (5 bases). Germline values: CDR1 SGDLS, CDR2 YYNGEE. The CDR3 sequence is 16 residues long. The V end lost 3 bases, the J end lost 6 bases, and 19 bases lay between the germline ends. This chain's CDR3 is CASSASPPPGSNEQFF. The CDR3 nucleotides are TGTGCCAGCAGCGCCTCTCCCCCGCCGGGGTCCAATGAGCAGTTCTTC.

J is TRBJ1-1 and V is TRBV28; the D is unclear. Germline CDR1 and CDR2: MDHEN and SYDVKM. The CDR3 has 12 residues. V shed 4 bases and J shed 0 bases, with 3 bases lying between them. The CDR3 DNA follows: TGTGCCAGCAGTTCGGTGAACACTGAAGCTTTCTTT. Amino acids: CASSSVNTEAFF.

This clone has just a few counts. This sequence joins TRBV6-6 and TRBJ1-1, with a weak D call TRBD1 (6 bases). V was cut by 6 bases and J by 4 bases, with 12 bases left in between. CDR3 length: 13 residues. Germline CDR1 MNHNY, CDR2 SVGAGI (reference sequence). The CDR3 DNA reads TGTGCCAGCAGCCTACAGGGTTCCACTGAAGCTTTCTTT. It translates to CASSLQGSTEAFF.

This rearrangement joins TRBV2 to TRBJ1-1; TRBD1 agrees at 7 bases. The CDR3 spans 13 residues. Trimming at V came to 3 bases and at J to 8 bases, leaving 6 bases not matched to a gene. Germline V lookup: CDR1 SNHLY, CDR2 FYNNEI. Here the CDR3 DNA reads TGTGCCAGCAGTGACGCCGGGACAGAAGAAGCTTTCTTT. Its protein product is CASSDAGTEEAFF.

This sequence joins TRBV11-2 and TRBJ2-1; 13 bases match TRBD2. With 5 bases clipped from V and 9 bases from J, the junction kept 19 bases outside the gene matches. Germline V gene lookup returns CDR1 SGHAT and CDR2 FQNNGV. The CDR3 extends over 19 amino acids. CDR3 sequence: CASSPRLPGLAGRSGEQFF. DNA of the CDR3: TGTGCCAGCAGCCCCAGGCTCCCGGGACTAGCGGGAAGGAGCGGTGAGCAGTTCTTC.

This clone was recorded a few times. The chain carries TRBV21-1 and TRBJ2-5; TRBD1 reflects the table's D call only, with no check against the DNA. TRBV21-1 corresponds to a pseudogene. CDR3 length equals 14 residues. The CDR3 region is CASRTNRDTETQYF. CDR3 coding DNA: TGTGCCAGCAGAACTAACCGGGACACTGAGACCCAGTACTTC.

The chain links TRBV7-9 to TRBJ2-2; 9 bases agree with TRBD1. Germline V CDR1 and CDR2: SEHNR, FQNEAQ (reference sequence). The CDR3 spans 16 residues. V gave up 4 bases and J gave up 4 bases; unmatched junction bases: 7. The CDR3 coding sequence is TGTGCCAGCAGCTCTCCGGGACAGGGCCTCACCGGGGAGCTGTTTTTT. It encodes CASSSPGQGLTGELFF.

The chain is built from TRBV19 and TRBJ1-5; TRBD1 might be the D (6 bases). The CDR3 extends over 14 amino acids. Germline V gene sequence: CDR1 LNHDA, CDR2 SQIVND (reference sequence). V dropped 3 bases and J dropped 2 bases, with 8 bases sitting between them. This CDR3 is CASSIRQGNQPQHF. The CDR3 coding sequence is TGTGCCAGTAGTATTCGACAGGGCAATCAGCCCCAGCATTTT. Full variable domain (remainder filled in from reference TRBV19 and TRBJ1-5): DGGITQSPKYLFRKEGQNVTLSCEQNLNHDAMYWYRQDPGQGLRLIYYSQIVNDFQKGDIAEGYSVSREKKESFPLTVTSAQKNPTAFYLCASSIRQGNQPQHFGDGTRLSIL.

V and J are TRBV30 and TRBJ2-1; unclear D gene. This CDR3 is built from 17 residues. Germline V CDR1 and CDR2: GTSNPN, SVGIG (reference sequence). Trimming took 2 bases from V and 0 from J, leaving 17 bases between them. This chain's CDR3 is CAWSTKARLSSYNEQFF. In DNA form, the CDR3 reads TGTGCCTGGAGTACGAAGGCTAGGCTAAGCTCCTACAATGAGCAGTTCTTC.

This clone was picked up a small number of times. This rearrangement joins TRBV10-3 to TRBJ2-7; 11 positions agree with TRBD2. This CDR3 contains 16 residues. Trimming took 5 bases from V and 4 from J; bases not matched to a gene: 10. Germline values: CDR1 ENHRY, CDR2 SYGVKD. CDR3 protein: CAISRGILAGEYEQYV. CDR3 coding DNA: TGTGCCATCAGTCGGGGGATACTAGCGGGAGAATACGAGCAGTACGTC.

This clone was recorded a few times. V is TRBV6-1 and J is TRBJ2-1; TRBD2 matches at 7 bases. The germline CDR1 and CDR2 sequences are MNHNS and SASEGT. The CDR3 contains 17 residues. The V gene end was trimmed by 1 base and the J gene end by 4 bases; junction bases not matched to a gene: 10. CDR3 sequence: CASSEDASGRRYNEQFF. In DNA, the CDR3 is TGTGCCAGCAGTGAAGACGCTAGCGGCCGACGATACAATGAGCAGTTCTTC.

V and J are TRBV28 and TRBJ2-7, with TRBD1 matching 8 bases. The germline gives CDR1 MDHEN, CDR2 SYDVKM. The CDR3 contains 15 residues. V shed 5 bases and J 0 bases; nucleotides not matched to a gene: 6. The CDR3 sequence is CASSEMGQASYEQYF. The CDR3, as DNA: TGTGCCAGCAGTGAGATGGGACAGGCCTCCTACGAGCAGTACTTC.

The chain employs TRBV27 and TRBJ1-2, with D tentatively TRBD1 (6 bases). The V and J ends lost 0 bases and 5 bases respectively, with 13 bases between them. Germline loops: CDR1 MNHEY, CDR2 SMNVEV (reference sequence). This CDR3 is built from 15 residues. In DNA, the CDR3 is TGTGCCAGCAGTTTATCCCCAGGGGCGGTATATGGCTACACCTTC. Encoded protein: CASSLSPGAVYGYTF.

V and J are TRBV6-6 and TRBJ2-7; the match to TRBD2 covers 10 bases. Germline V gene sequence: CDR1 MNHNY, CDR2 SVGAGI (reference sequence). The CDR3 spans 15 residues. After removal of 6 bases from V and 5 bases from J, the junction contained 10 bases not matched to a gene. In DNA form, the CDR3 reads TGTGCCAGCAGATCAACGCTAGCGGGAGCCGACGAGCAGTACGTC. Its protein product is CASRSTLAGADEQYV.

The chain links TRBV2 to TRBJ2-7; maybe TRBD1 (7 bases). From germline, CDR1 is SNHLY and CDR2 FYNNEI. The length of the CDR3 is 15 residues. The ends were cut back, 5 bases at V and 3 bases at J, with 17 bases in the middle. CDR3 loop: CASSREAGGSYEQYF. The DNA for the CDR3 is TGTGCCAGCAGTAGGGAGGCAGGGGGTAGCTACGAGCAGTACTTC.

This chain joins TRBV29-1 and TRBJ1-6; tentative D call: TRBD1 (5 bases). Germline assignment: CDR1 SQVTM and CDR2 ANQGSEA. CDR3 length: 14 amino acids. Trimming removed 0 bases at V and 5 bases at J, with 8 bases between. CDR3 protein: CSVEETENNSPLHF. Written as DNA, the CDR3 is TGCAGCGTTGAAGAGACAGAGAATAATTCACCCCTCCACTTT. The whole variable domain, remainder taken from reference TRBV29-1 and TRBJ1-6, is SAVISQKPSRDICQRGTSLTIQCQVDSQVTMMFWYRQQPGQSLTLIATANQGSEATYESGFVIDKFPISRPNLTFSTLTVSNMSPEDSSIYLCSVEETENNSPLHFGNGTRLTVT.

CDR3 protein: CASSQPGTGDYEQYF. Written as DNA, the CDR3 is TGCGCCAGCAGCCAACCCGGGACAGGGGACTACGAGCAGTACTTC. The rearrangement joins TRBV4-1 to TRBJ2-7, with 10 bases fitting TRBD1. CDR3 length: 15 residues. Trimming removed 2 bases from V and 3 bases from J; junction bases left unmatched: 4. Germline V lookup: CDR1 MGHRA, CDR2 YSYEKL.

The chain has TRBV10-3 and TRBJ1-2; D remains ambiguous. The germline V gene has CDR1 ENHRY and CDR2 SYGVKD. The CDR3 runs 14 residues. V was clipped by 6 bases and J by 5 bases, with 16 bases between them. In nucleotides, the CDR3 is TGTGCCATCAGCGAAATACAGCTATTTTATGGCTACACCTTC. This translates into CAISEIQLFYGYTF.

The rearrangement links TRBV2 to TRBJ2-1; 10 nucleotides match TRBD2. The ends lost 3 bases at V and 9 bases at J; junction bases unmatched: 8. This CDR3 contains 15 residues. Per the germline V gene, CDR1 is SNHLY and CDR2 is FYNNEI. CDR3 residues: CASSESSGRTGEQFF. In DNA, the CDR3 is TGTGCCAGCAGTGAGTCTAGCGGGAGAACGGGTGAGCAGTTCTTC.

The V and J genes are TRBV18 and TRBJ2-5, with TRBD1 matching 7 bases. V lost 3 bases, J lost 0 bases, and 4 bases stayed unmatched. CDR3 length: 15 amino acids. Germline lookup yields CDR1 KGHSH and CDR2 LQKENI. The CDR3 bases are TGTGCCAGCTCACCGCGCACAGGGGACCAAGAGACCCAGTACTTC. The encoded protein is CASSPRTGDQETQYF.